The source of this T cell receptor beta chain is a study of PD-1 blockade in mismatch repair-deficient tumors. Study-wide background: Enrolled about 2013-2016, patients had progressing, pretreated mismatch repair-deficient cancers of approximately 13 types. Points from the study as a whole: Rapid post-treatment expansion, then contraction, generally preceding radiologic response, marked tumor-resident clones.

Points on this clone: As yet, its antigen is unknown.

Every patient had mismatch repair deficiency by PCR or immunohistochemistry. TCRs were sequenced from three patients responding to pembrolizumab. Germline lookup yields CDR1 SGHRS and CDR2 YFSETQ. This CDR3 has 15 residues. V lost 0 bases, J lost 6 bases, and 4 bases stayed unmatched. The protocol was immunoSEQ multiplex PCR, while the TCRdb copy is restricted to in-frame clones and leaves out a portion. Of more than 40,000 clones in the sample, roughly 80% were seen once. The TCR sequence derives from an adult with mismatch repair-deficient cancer. The starting material was peripheral blood, obtained 4 weeks after starting pembrolizumab. J is TRBJ2-3 and V is TRBV5-1; 10 bases map to TRBD2. The CDR3 DNA is TGCGCCAGCAGCTTGGTTAGCGGGAGGCGGGATACGCAGTATTTT. Encoded protein: CASSLVSGRRDTQYF. The entire variable domain, with the rest obtained from reference TRBV5-1 and TRBJ2-3, is as follows: KAGVTQTPRYLIKTRGQQVTLSCSPISGHRSVSWYQQTPGQGLQFLFEYFSETQRNKGNFPGRFSGRQFSNSRSEMNVSTLELGDSALYLCASSLVSGRRDTQYFGPGTRLTVL.